This is a list of T cell receptor beta chains from one sample in a study of molecular identifiers for immune sequencing clone quantification. From the PCR reads, TCRdb called clonotypes with MiXCR, one entry per CDR3 protein. The top ten hold about 0.84% of the sample, which has hundreds of thousands of distinct CDR3 sequences, about 25% seen once. The sequencing sample was made of naive CD8+ T cells from blood, with Jurkat cell RNA spiked in. Receptor source: a human donor in good health. Some libraries in this study had Jurkat cell RNA spiked in. The CDR3 runs from the conserved cysteine through the conserved F or W. Not every row has a clone size; where given, it reads once, few, many or a size class.

clone size	V gene	J gene	CDR3 protein
many	TRBV25-1	TRBJ2-3	CASSRGGWQGPTDTQYF
few	TRBV12-3/TRBV12-4	TRBJ1-1	CASSLGRGSAFF
.	TRBV7-6	TRBJ2-7	CASSLKWSGGGDEQYF
.	TRBV5-4	TRBJ2-7	CASSPPQGVGAHEQYF
.	TRBV27	TRBJ1-5	CASSPRGAGQPQHF
few	TRBV29-1	TRBJ2-7	CSVEALGKRSTYEQYF
many	TRBV4-3	TRBJ1-5	CASSQAVIRQPQHF
few	TRBV6-1	TRBJ2-7	CASRLAGLYEQYF
.	TRBV20-1	TRBJ1-4	CSASRAMTHANEQLFF
many	TRBV7-6	TRBJ2-7	CASSLAGHEQYF
few	TRBV19	TRBJ1-1	CATTKTGVNTEAFF
few	TRBV6-5	TRBJ1-6	CASSQRQAGNSPLHF
.	TRBV4-3	TRBJ2-7	CASSQSSPRGGYEQYF
many	TRBV11-2	TRBJ2-6	CASSPFSGQGISGANVLTF
.	TRBV29-1	TRBJ1-1	CSVFQGGTEAFF
.	TRBV5-1	TRBJ2-1	CASSSVPWPPEVYNEQFF
many	TRBV20-1	TRBJ1-1	CSARTTRGAEAFF
many	TRBV14	TRBJ1-1	CASSRTEDLNTEAFF
many	TRBV19	TRBJ1-5	CASSTTDGSNQPQHF
.	TRBV28	TRBJ2-3	CASSSTAIHTDTQYF
.	TRBV4-1	TRBJ2-1	CASSQDRPSYNEQFF
.	TRBV7-6	TRBJ2-7	CASSLAGNYERYF
few	TRBV9	TRBJ1-2	CASSVGGGSGGYGYTF
few	TRBV30	TRBJ2-3	CAWSVTLSYTQYF
.	TRBV7-9	TRBJ2-7	CASSSRFDEQYF
.	TRBV4-3	TRBJ2-2	CASSQDMDTSTGELFF
few	TRBV6-1	TRBJ2-7	CASSEERTGKSYEQYF
.	TRBV5-5	TRBJ2-7	CASSLAELVGEQYF
many	TRBV13	TRBJ2-3	CASSQTGTSSTDTQYF
many	TRBV28	TRBJ2-7	CASSSTDTLGAYEQYF
many	TRBV30	TRBJ1-1	CAWSVGSLNTEAFF
many	TRBV20-1	TRBJ2-7	CSASAGRTYEQYF
many	TRBV30	TRBJ2-7	CAWSYGTGLGEQYF
.	TRBV12-3/TRBV12-4	TRBJ1-4	CASSFGRGHEKLFF
.	TRBV4-3	TRBJ1-4	CASSPATNEKLFF
many	TRBV28	TRBJ2-3	CASRGFTSADTQYF
.	TRBV13	TRBJ2-5	CASSSGLGARETQYF
few	TRBV28	TRBJ2-7	CASSFWGEGLNEQYF
.	TRBV6-2/TRBV6-3	TRBJ2-2	CASFYPGTGAVTGEPFF
.	TRBV7-9	TRBJ2-7	CASSSDTEHLYEQYF
many	TRBV5-4	TRBJ2-5	CASSPRDSRWETQYF
.	TRBV27	TRBJ2-7	CASSFSKNTYEQYF
few	TRBV20-1	TRBJ2-1	CSATGTSGGYNEQFF
many	TRBV5-1	TRBJ2-3	CASSSPKQGTDTQYF
many	TRBV9	TRBJ1-3	CASSVDTGTENTIYF
many	TRBV5-6	TRBJ1-3	CASSLSGISGNTIYF
.	TRBV20-1	TRBJ2-7	CSPMSSGDSSYEQYF